This is a list of T cell receptor beta chains from one sample in a study of T-cell reconstitution after alpha-beta-depleted transplantation in children. TCRdb reprocessed the PCR reads via MiXCR and lists one record per CDR3 protein. This repertoire shows hundreds of thousands of distinct CDR3 sequences, 16% found once; its top ten account for about 1.1%. Specimen: PBMCs from the stem cell graft donor, collected from the stem cell graft. All receptors derive from a human donor who donated a stem cell graft to a child with acute myeloid leukemia. The CDR3 runs from the conserved cysteine through the conserved F or W. Fields, in order: clone size, D gene, V gene, J gene, CDR3 DNA, CDR3 protein. D genes are given only for firm matches. Size tells how often a clone was seen (once, few, many) or the class of an expanded clone, and some rows leave it out.

abundance: .
d_gene: .
v_gene: TRBV19
j_gene: TRBJ1-5
CDR3nt: TGTGCCAGTAGTCGGGACGAGTACGGTTGGCCCCAGCATTTT
CDR3aa: CASSRDEYGWPQHF

abundance: few
d_gene: .
v_gene: TRBV7-2
j_gene: TRBJ1-1
CDR3nt: TGTGCCAGCAGCTTAATCAAGCGTGTCAGCCCCGGTGAAGCTTTCTTT
CDR3aa: CASSLIKRVSPGEAFF

abundance: .
d_gene: TRBD2
v_gene: TRBV12-3/TRBV12-4
j_gene: TRBJ2-3
CDR3nt: TGTGCCAGCAGACTAGCGTACGAGCTGAATTTT
CDR3aa: CASRLAYELNF

abundance: many
d_gene: .
v_gene: TRBV7-2
j_gene: TRBJ1-2
CDR3nt: TGTGCCAGCAGCTCGGGCCGCAGGGTTGCATATGGCTACACCTTC
CDR3aa: CASSSGRRVAYGYTF

abundance: few
d_gene: .
v_gene: TRBV10-2
j_gene: TRBJ2-1
CDR3nt: TGCGCCAGCAGTGAGTCGGCGGGGGCCTCCTACAATGAGCAGTTCTTC
CDR3aa: CASSESAGASYNEQFF

abundance: many
d_gene: .
v_gene: TRBV29-1
j_gene: TRBJ2-1
CDR3nt: TGCAGCGTTGAGGTGGGAAGGGAGCAGTTCTTC
CDR3aa: CSVEVGREQFF

abundance: few
d_gene: .
v_gene: TRBV12-3/TRBV12-4
j_gene: TRBJ1-2
CDR3nt: TGTGCCAGCAGTCGCCAAGGGGGGGACTACACCTTC
CDR3aa: CASSRQGGDYTF

abundance: few
d_gene: TRBD1
v_gene: TRBV13
j_gene: TRBJ2-3
CDR3nt: TGTGCCAGCACCATACAGGGGTTCACAGATACGCAGTATTTT
CDR3aa: CASTIQGFTDTQYF

abundance: .
d_gene: .
v_gene: TRBV28
j_gene: TRBJ2-5
CDR3nt: TGTGCCAGCAGTTTAGTACAACAGGGTCAAGAGACCCAGTACTTC
CDR3aa: CASSLVQQGQETQYF

abundance: few
d_gene: .
v_gene: TRBV15
j_gene: TRBJ1-5
CDR3nt: TGTGCCACCAGCACTGGGGAACTGGGCAATCAGCCCCAGCATTTT
CDR3aa: CATSTGELGNQPQHF

abundance: few
d_gene: .
v_gene: TRBV9
j_gene: TRBJ2-3
CDR3nt: TGTGCCAGCAGCGTAGGTGGCAGGTCCGATACGCAGTATTTT
CDR3aa: CASSVGGRSDTQYF

abundance: .
d_gene: .
v_gene: TRBV7-2
j_gene: TRBJ2-1
CDR3nt: TGTGCCAGCAGCCCCCTTTTCAATGAGCAGTTCTTC
CDR3aa: CASSPLFNEQFF

abundance: .
d_gene: .
v_gene: TRBV28
j_gene: TRBJ2-2
CDR3nt: TGTGCCAGCAGGCTAGACAGGGAGGCCGGGGAGCTGTTTTTT
CDR3aa: CASRLDREAGELFF

abundance: .
d_gene: TRBD1
v_gene: TRBV29-1
j_gene: TRBJ2-7
CDR3nt: TGCAGCGGACTACAGGGGAACGAGCAGTACTTC
CDR3aa: CSGLQGNEQYF

abundance: many
d_gene: .
v_gene: TRBV6-5
j_gene: TRBJ1-6
CDR3nt: TGTGCCAGCAGTTACTCGTCCAGATATAATTCACCCCTCCACTTT
CDR3aa: CASSYSSRYNSPLHF

abundance: .
d_gene: .
v_gene: TRBV12-3/TRBV12-4
j_gene: TRBJ1-1
CDR3nt: TGTGCCAGCAGTTTTACTACGGGACACAACACTGAAGCTTTCTTT
CDR3aa: CASSFTTGHNTEAFF

abundance: .
d_gene: .
v_gene: TRBV20-1
j_gene: TRBJ2-4
CDR3nt: TGCAGTGCTAGAGGGGGCCTGGGGACGGAGAGTGCCAAAAACATTCAGTACTTC
CDR3aa: CSARGGLGTESAKNIQYF

abundance: many
d_gene: .
v_gene: TRBV12-3/TRBV12-4
j_gene: TRBJ1-6
CDR3nt: TGTGCCAGCAGCCCGGACCCTAATTCACCCCTCCACTTT
CDR3aa: CASSPDPNSPLHF

abundance: many
d_gene: TRBD1
v_gene: TRBV12-3/TRBV12-4
j_gene: TRBJ1-2
CDR3nt: TGTGCCAGCAGCCTCAACGGGGACAGTCACTATGGCTACACCTTC
CDR3aa: CASSLNGDSHYGYTF

abundance: few
d_gene: TRBD2
v_gene: TRBV20-1
j_gene: TRBJ2-7
CDR3nt: TGCAGTGCTAGCCTCTTAGCGGGGGGCTACGAGCAGTACTTC
CDR3aa: CSASLLAGGYEQYF

abundance: few
d_gene: .
v_gene: TRBV5-6
j_gene: TRBJ2-7
CDR3nt: TGTGCCAGCAGCCCGGGACAGCGGGTGTTCTACGAGCAGTACTTC
CDR3aa: CASSPGQRVFYEQYF

abundance: many
d_gene: TRBD2
v_gene: TRBV12-3/TRBV12-4
j_gene: TRBJ2-5
CDR3nt: TGTGCCAGCGGGCTAGCGGCCGACCAAGAGACCCAGTACTTC
CDR3aa: CASGLAADQETQYF

abundance: .
d_gene: .
v_gene: TRBV10-1
j_gene: TRBJ1-1
CDR3nt: TGCGCCAGCAGTGCAGTACTGGGGAACACTGAAGCTTTCTTT
CDR3aa: CASSAVLGNTEAFF

abundance: .
d_gene: TRBD2
v_gene: TRBV7-2
j_gene: TRBJ2-5
CDR3nt: TGTGCCAGCAGCTTAGATGGGCTAGCGGGGGAAGAGACCCAGTACTTC
CDR3aa: CASSLDGLAGEETQYF

abundance: many
d_gene: TRBD2
v_gene: TRBV20-1
j_gene: TRBJ2-2
CDR3nt: TGCAGTGCTAGGAACCTCCTAGCGGGGGAGCGTTACACCGGGGAGCTGTTTTTT
CDR3aa: CSARNLLAGERYTGELFF

abundance: few
d_gene: TRBD1
v_gene: TRBV7-9
j_gene: TRBJ2-7
CDR3nt: TGTGCCAGCAGCTACCGGGACAGGGACTCCTACGAGCAGTACTTC
CDR3aa: CASSYRDRDSYEQYF

abundance: many
d_gene: .
v_gene: TRBV12-3/TRBV12-4
j_gene: TRBJ1-1
CDR3nt: TGTGCCAGCAAGGGAAACACTGAAGCTTTCTTT
CDR3aa: CASKGNTEAFF

abundance: .
d_gene: .
v_gene: TRBV6-1
j_gene: TRBJ2-6
CDR3nt: TGTGCCAGCATGAGGACAGCGAGCTCTGGGGCCAACGTCCTGACTTTC
CDR3aa: CASMRTASSGANVLTF

abundance: many
d_gene: .
v_gene: TRBV9
j_gene: TRBJ2-1
CDR3nt: TGTGCCAGCAGCTTTCGGACGGACTACAATGAGCAGTTCTTC
CDR3aa: CASSFRTDYNEQFF